These 27 T cell receptor beta chains were sequenced from one sample in a study of blood T cell dynamics during melanoma immunotherapy. TCRdb's table, derived via immunoSEQ multiplex PCR, lists solely in-frame clones and lacks some. The sample carries roughly 23,000 clones, roughly 90% recorded once. As for time point: pre-treatment baseline. Material: blood, obtained from a patient treated with checkpoint blockade. The source of these receptors is a human donor with melanoma.

The CDR3 DNA sequence: TGTGCCAGCAGCCCCAGGGGGACAGGGGGCCACAATGAGCAGTTCTTC. Protein product: CASSPRGTGGHNEQFF. The rearrangement joins TRBV5-6 to TRBJ2-1, with 12 bases lining up with TRBD1. This CDR3 region has 16 residues. The J segment lost 5 bases and the V segment lost 4 bases, leaving 7 bases of the junction unmatched. The germline CDR1 and CDR2 sequences are SGHDT and YYEEEE.

The V call is TRBV9, the J call TRBJ1-2; 8 bases agree with TRBD1. V lost 4 bases to trimming and J lost 8 bases; unmatched junction nucleotides: 13. CDR1 is SGDLS, CDR2 YYNGEE, per germline. This CDR3 spans 15 amino acids. The CDR3 loop reads CASSTTDRGSGGYTF. Written as DNA, the CDR3 is TGTGCCAGCAGCACAACCGACAGGGGAAGTGGAGGCTACACCTTC.

A few counts support this clone. J is TRBJ2-1 and V is TRBV19, with unresolved D. V lost 5 bases to trimming and J lost 12 bases, with 23 bases between them. Germline CDR1 LNHDA, CDR2 SQIVND (reference sequence). The CDR3 spans 15 residues. CDR3 sequence reads: CASSLVARPSYRQFF. The CDR3 nucleotides read TGTGCCAGTAGTTTGGTAGCCCGACCCTCATATCGGCAGTTCTTC.

This sequence joins TRBV10-2 and TRBJ2-6; a weak D match, TRBD1 (5 bases). The CDR3 runs to 17 residues. CDR1 is WSHSY and CDR2 is SAAADI in the germline V gene. With 10 bases removed from V and 0 bases from J, the gap between germline ends came to 19 bases. The CDR3: CAIRPDGQISGANVLTF. The DNA for the CDR3 is TGCGCCATACGCCCCGACGGACAAATCTCTGGGGCCAACGTCCTGACTTTC.

This clone was detected a few times. The gene calls are TRBV19 and TRBJ2-7, with TRBD1 matching over 11 bases. Per germline, CDR1 LNHDA and CDR2 SQIVND (reference sequence). The CDR3 sequence is 15 residues long. Unmatched junction bases numbered 3, after V lost 4 bases and J lost 1 base. CDR3 nucleotide sequence: TGTGCCAGTAGTACCGGACAGGGGGCTTCCTACGAGCAGTACTTC. Amino acid sequence: CASSTGQGASYEQYF.

A few counts support this clone. The chain recombines TRBV5-1 with TRBJ2-7; TRBD2 matches at 7 bases. Germline assignment: CDR1 SGHRS and CDR2 YFSETQ. Germline trimming cut 4 bases from V and 1 base from J; bases unmatched to any gene: 5. This CDR3 region has 14 residues. CDR3 sequence: CASSILARSYEQYF. CDR3 coding DNA: TGCGCCAGCAGCATACTAGCGCGGTCCTACGAGCAGTACTTC. The full variable domain, its missing parts supplied by reference TRBV5-1 and TRBJ2-7, is KAGVTQTPRYLIKTRGQQVTLSCSPISGHRSVSWYQQTPGQGLQFLFEYFSETQRNKGNFPGRFSGRQFSNSRSEMNVSTLELGDSALYLCASSILARSYEQYFGPGTRLTVT.

This chain uses TRBV18 with TRBJ2-2; D ambiguous. Trimming stripped 3 bases from V and 5 bases from J, with 4 bases between. Germline V gene lookup returns CDR1 KGHSH and CDR2 LQKENI. The CDR3 contains 12 residues. CDR3 loop: CASSPRTGELFF. The CDR3, as DNA: TGTGCCAGCTCACCGAGGACCGGGGAGCTGTTTTTT. The whole variable domain, remainder taken from reference TRBV18 and TRBJ2-2, is NAGVMQNPRHLVRRRGQEARLRCSPMKGHSHVYWYRQLPEEGLKFMVYLQKENIIDESGMPKERFSAEFPKEGPSILRIQQVVRGDSAAYFCASSPRTGELFFGEGSRLTVL.

CDR3 sequence: CASSRGTNYGYTF. Written as DNA, the CDR3 is TGCGCCAGCAGCCGTGGGACTAACTATGGCTACACCTTC. The chain couples TRBV4-1 to TRBJ1-2; D not resolved. The CDR3 sequence is 13 residues long. Looked up from germline, CDR1 is MGHRA and CDR2 is YSYEKL. V was pared by 4 bases and J by 0 bases, with 6 bases between.

This clone was seen only once. The chain uses TRBV5-1 and TRBJ2-7; 9 nucleotides align to TRBD1. CDR3 length equals 16 residues. Trimming at V came to 3 bases and at J to 4 bases, leaving 11 bases not matched to a gene. The germline V gene has CDR1 SGHRS and CDR2 YFSETQ. In DNA form, the CDR3 reads TGCGCCAGCAGCTCGTCAACAGGGGGCCCACATTACGAGCAGTACTTC. Encoded protein: CASSSSTGGPHYEQYF.

The chain recombines TRBV28 with TRBJ2-5; D remains unclear. V was shortened by 6 bases and J by 0 bases, with 14 bases between the two germline ends. The CDR3 totals 15 residues. Germline values: CDR1 MDHEN, CDR2 SYDVKM. CDR3 sequence: CASRPWRTNQETQYF. In DNA, the CDR3 is TGTGCCAGCAGACCCTGGCGGACCAACCAAGAGACCCAGTACTTC.

The V call is TRBV10-2, the J call TRBJ2-7; 7 bases align to TRBD1. This CDR3 contains 16 residues. Trimming removed 4 bases from V and 2 bases from J; junction bases left unmatched: 11. Germline values: CDR1 WSHSY, CDR2 SAAADI. The CDR3 DNA follows: TGCGCCAGCAGTGGACGGACAGGCCCCGGGGCCTACGAGCAGTACTTC. This sequence encodes CASSGRTGPGAYEQYF.

The chain couples TRBV5-6 to TRBJ2-6, with D unresolved. The CDR3 loop spans 16 amino acids. CDR1 is SGHDT, CDR2 YYEEEE, per germline. Trimming took off 4 bases at V and 4 bases at J, with 15 bases between the two ends. The CDR3 sequence is CASSPDGSLGANVLTF. The DNA of the CDR3 is TGTGCCAGCAGCCCGGACGGCTCTCTCGGGGCCAACGTCCTGACTTTC. Combining the CDR3 with reference TRBV5-6 and TRBJ2-6 gives the whole variable domain DAGVTQSPTHLIKTRGQQVTLRCSPKSGHDTVSWYQQALGQGPQFIFQYYEEEERQRGNFPDRFSGHQFPNYSSELNVNALLLGDSALYLCASSPDGSLGANVLTFGAGSRLTVL.

This clone was seen a single time. The rearrangement links TRBV19 to TRBJ1-2; a possible D gene is TRBD1 (5 bases). CDR1 is LNHDA and CDR2 is SQIVND in the germline V gene (reference sequence). This CDR3 contains 13 residues. V was trimmed by 5 bases and J by 6 bases, leaving 13 bases between them. CDR3 residues: CASSSGRINGYTF. The CDR3 bases are TGTGCCAGTAGTTCGGGGCGCATAAATGGCTACACCTTC.

The chain uses TRBV28 and TRBJ2-7; D is perhaps TRBD1 (7 bases). The CDR3 loop spans 14 amino acids. CDR1 is MDHEN, CDR2 SYDVKM, per germline. The V end lost 8 bases, the J end lost 2 bases, and 16 bases lay between the germline ends. DNA of the CDR3: TGTGCCAGCGGCCCAGGAGGGGGCCCCTACGAGCAGTACTTC. Residues: CASGPGGGPYEQYF.

This rearrangement joins TRBV5-4 to TRBJ2-1; the D is unclear. V was clipped by 0 bases and J by 0 bases, with 10 bases between them. The CDR3 extends over 16 amino acids. CDR1 and CDR2 from the germline V gene are SGHNT and YYREEE (reference sequence). The CDR3, as DNA: TGTGCCAGCAGCTTGGGTGCCCGACGCTCCTACAATGAGCAGTTCTTC. Translated, it gives CASSLGARRSYNEQFF.

The rearrangement joins TRBV30 to TRBJ2-4, with D possibly TRBD1 on 7 matching bases. With 5 bases removed from V and 0 bases from J, the gap between germline ends came to 20 bases. The CDR3 consists of 17 residues. Germline V gene data show CDR1 as GTSNPN and CDR2 as SVGIG (reference sequence). The CDR3 protein is CAWDLGGTELAKNIQYF. The CDR3 bases are TGTGCCTGGGACTTGGGCGGGACAGAGCTAGCCAAAAACATTCAGTACTTC.

V usage is TRBV9 and J usage is TRBJ2-2; TRBD2 is a possible D gene (5 bases). Between the trimmed V and J ends, which lost 0 bases and 2 bases, there was a span of 8 bases. The CDR3 runs to 15 residues. Germline V gene sequence: CDR1 SGDLS, CDR2 YYNGEE. CDR3 residues: CASSVGTRNTGELFF. CDR3 nucleotides: TGTGCCAGCAGCGTAGGGACTCGCAACACCGGGGAGCTGTTTTTT.

The rearrangement joins TRBV11-2 to TRBJ1-4; D is undetermined. This CDR3 is built from 15 residues. Trimming took off 0 bases at V and 0 bases at J, with 5 bases between the two ends. Germline CDR1 SGHAT, CDR2 FQNNGV. For the CDR3, the DNA is TGTGCCAGCAGCTTAGAAGGGACAACTAATGAAAAACTGTTTTTT. It translates to CASSLEGTTNEKLFF.

CDR3 amino acids: CSVELKRDTEAFF. The CDR3, as DNA: TGCAGCGTTGAATTGAAAAGGGACACTGAAGCTTTCTTT. The V gene is TRBV29-1, the J gene TRBJ1-1; no definite D call. The CDR3 covers 13 residues. V was clipped by 2 bases and J by 3 bases, with 10 bases between them. CDR1 is SQVTM, CDR2 ANQGSEA, per germline.

This rearrangement joins TRBV19 to TRBJ2-2, with D hard to call. Looked up from germline, CDR1 is LNHDA and CDR2 is SQIVND (reference sequence). The CDR3 runs 16 residues. Deletions cut 3 bases from V and 0 bases from J, with 11 bases between. CDR3 DNA sequence: TGTGCCAGTAGTATTCCCACTGGAGCGAACACCGGGGAGCTGTTTTTT. It encodes CASSIPTGANTGELFF.

This rearrangement joins TRBV19 to TRBJ2-3, with D possibly being TRBD1 (6 bases). Germline V gene data show CDR1 as LNHDA and CDR2 as SQIVND (reference sequence). The CDR3 length is 13 residues. The V end lost 5 bases, the J end lost 5 bases, and 11 bases lay between the germline ends. CDR3 residues: CASSQGRGDTQYF. The CDR3 coding sequence is TGTGCCAGTAGTCAGGGGCGAGGAGATACGCAGTATTTT.

This clone was recorded once. The chain recombines TRBV11-2 with TRBJ2-1, with TRBD2 matching 12 bases. V trimming: 1 base; J trimming: 9 bases; junction bases outside the gene matches: 4. From germline, CDR1 is SGHAT and CDR2 FQNNGV. This CDR3 is built from 15 residues. This CDR3 reads CASSLALAGGGEQFF. The CDR3 bases are TGTGCCAGCAGCTTAGCACTAGCGGGAGGAGGTGAGCAGTTCTTC.

The CDR3 sequence: CASSLLSGTAGNTEAFF. For the CDR3, the DNA is TGCGCCAGCAGCTTGCTCTCCGGGACCGCGGGCAACACTGAAGCTTTCTTT. The V and J genes are TRBV5-1 and TRBJ1-1; D might be TRBD1 (5 bases). V lost 1 base to trimming and J lost 2 bases, with 18 bases between them. This CDR3 is built from 17 residues. The germline gives CDR1 SGHRS, CDR2 YFSETQ. The full variable domain, its missing parts supplied by reference TRBV5-1 and TRBJ1-1, is KAGVTQTPRYLIKTRGQQVTLSCSPISGHRSVSWYQQTPGQGLQFLFEYFSETQRNKGNFPGRFSGRQFSNSRSEMNVSTLELGDSALYLCASSLLSGTAGNTEAFFGQGTRLTVV.

The gene calls are TRBV11-2 and TRBJ2-7; possibly TRBD2 for D (5 bases). CDR1 SGHAT and CDR2 FQNNGV come from the germline V gene. The CDR3 sequence is 15 residues long. The V and J ends lost 4 bases and 0 bases respectively, with 13 bases between them. This CDR3 is CASSSSPGISYEQYF. The DNA for the CDR3 is TGTGCCAGCAGCTCCTCTCCCGGGATCTCCTACGAGCAGTACTTC.

The rearrangement links TRBV28 to TRBJ1-5; D is ambiguous. Per the germline V gene, CDR1 is MDHEN and CDR2 is SYDVKM. CDR3 size: 14 residues. V was shortened by 5 bases and J by 4 bases, with 12 bases between the two germline ends. The CDR3 is CASSQITLNQPQHF. CDR3 in DNA: TGTGCCAGCAGTCAGATTACCCTGAATCAGCCCCAGCATTTT.

CDR3 amino acids: CASSLTPTSNQPQHF. Here the CDR3 DNA reads TGCGCCAGCAGTCTAACACCGACCTCCAATCAGCCCCAGCATTTT. V is TRBV4-1 and J is TRBJ1-5; no clear D gene. Looked up from germline, CDR1 is MGHRA and CDR2 is YSYEKL. CDR3 length equals 15 residues. The V gene lost 6 bases and the J gene lost 3 bases, with 15 bases spanning the gap.

The chain has TRBV7-3 and TRBJ2-3; D gene ambiguous. Per the germline V gene, CDR1 is SGHTA and CDR2 is FQGTGA. Trimming took 0 bases from V and 5 from J, leaving 6 bases between them. This CDR3 comprises 13 residues. Here the CDR3 reads CASSLTRRDTQYF. The CDR3 bases are TGTGCCAGCAGCTTAACCAGACGAGATACGCAGTATTTT.